This TCR beta chain was captured in a study of shared clonotypes between healthy human individuals. Germline V gene lookup returns CDR1 SQVTM and CDR2 ANQGSEA. This CDR3 contains 15 residues. The V gene end was trimmed by 6 bases and the J gene end by 8 bases; junction bases not matched to a gene: 15. Sequencing used immunoSEQ multiplex PCR; TCRdb keeps in-frame clones, though not all of them. The top ten hold 0.36% of the sample, which has about 2.4 million clones, approximately 94% seen once. Sequences were obtained from naive CD4+ T cells from PBMCs. Described subset: CD45RA+ positively selected. This clonotype originated in a young man in good health. Some clones in this sample may be carry-over from other donors' samples. This chain connects TRBV29-1 to TRBJ2-1; 8 positions match TRBD2. The DNA for the CDR3 is TGCAGCGTCGAGGGGTCGGGAGGGCCTATCGATGAGCAGTTCTTC. As protein: CSVEGSGGPIDEQFF.